Given below is one T cell receptor (beta chain) in context. This specimen comes from a study of sequential checkpoint blockade in melanoma. Study as a whole: Both treatment sequences were followed by maintenance nivolumab.

Here immunoSEQ multiplex PCR was the method, and the copy in TCRdb shows in-frame clones only, minus some. The sample carries about 17,000 clones, around two thirds recorded once. This CDR3 has 13 residues. Deletions cut 3 bases from V and 4 bases from J, with 7 bases between. CDR1 is MNHEY and CDR2 is SMNVEV in the germline V gene (reference sequence). The treatment: randomized to nivolumab then ipilimumab (arm A) or the reverse (arm B). The specimen comprised CD8+ T cells sorted from blood (inferred from file names), sampled from a patient given nivolumab and ipilimumab in sequence. The V gene is TRBV27, the J gene TRBJ2-1; no reliable D call. The sequence was collected from a human donor with melanoma. CDR3 sequence: CASSLGSYNEQFF. CDR3 sequence (DNA): TGTGCCAGCAGTTTGGGCAGTTACAATGAGCAGTTCTTC.